The 29 T cell receptor beta chains below were found in one sample sequenced in a study of cytomegalovirus exposure and HLA in healthy donors. With 60 Vbeta and 13 Jbeta primers, the PCR was carried out. Assay: immunoSEQ multiplex PCR; the TCRdb copy retains only in-frame clones and omits some. The sample's table shows roughly 50,000 clones. The sequencing input was PBMCs. These receptors originate from a female donor in good health and CMV-seronegative.

V and J are TRBV7-9 and TRBJ2-7; no definite D call. The germline V gene encodes CDR1 SEHNR and CDR2 FQNEAQ (reference sequence). The V and J ends lost 0 bases and 3 bases respectively, with 3 bases between them. CDR3 length equals 12 residues. CDR3 amino acids: CASSLARYEQYF. For the CDR3, the DNA is TGTGCCAGCAGCTTAGCGCGCTACGAGCAGTACTTC.

The rearrangement links TRBV7-9 to TRBJ1-1, with 9 positions matching TRBD1. The CDR3 has 15 amino acids. Trimming cost V 3 bases and J 5 bases; bases outside gene matches: 7. Germline assignment: CDR1 SEHNR and CDR2 FQNEAQ (reference sequence). The CDR3 spells CASSLVGQGITEAFF. In DNA form, the CDR3 reads TGTGCCAGCAGCTTGGTCGGACAGGGGATAACTGAAGCTTTCTTT.

The CDR3 nucleotides read TGTGCCAGCAGCCTGGGGTGGAGGGCTGAAGCTTTCTTT. Its translation: CASSLGWRAEAFF. J is TRBJ1-1 and V is TRBV2; D unclear. The V and J ends lost 6 bases and 6 bases respectively, with 14 bases between them. The germline V gene encodes CDR1 SNHLY and CDR2 FYNNEI. The CDR3 runs 13 residues.

The chain uses TRBV19 and TRBJ1-2; D call uncertain. CDR1 and CDR2 (germline): LNHDA, SQIVND (reference sequence). V shed 10 bases and J shed 6 bases, with 18 bases lying between them. The CDR3 consists of 13 residues. The CDR3 is CATHIHGRDGYTF. CDR3 in DNA: TGTGCCACCCATATCCACGGGAGGGATGGCTACACCTTC.

The rearrangement uses TRBV19 and TRBJ2-1, with 8 bases matching TRBD2. V lost 3 bases and J lost 8; bases outside the gene matches: 6. CDR3 length: 14 amino acids. Germline CDR1 LNHDA, CDR2 SQIVND (reference sequence). The CDR3 is CASSMSGRSHEQFF. The DNA for the CDR3 is TGTGCCAGTAGTATGAGCGGGAGATCACATGAGCAGTTCTTC.

The chain is built from TRBV30 and TRBJ2-7, with 10 bases identical to TRBD1. The ends lost 5 bases at V and 2 bases at J; junction bases unmatched: 3. The germline gives CDR1 GTSNPN, CDR2 SVGIG (reference sequence). The CDR3 has 13 residues. The CDR3 nucleotides are TGTGCCTGGTGGACAGGGGGGCCCTACGAGCAGTACTTC. Its protein is CAWWTGGPYEQYF.

This chain uses TRBV6-5 with TRBJ1-1; D might be TRBD1 (6 bases). Trimming took off 0 bases at V and 6 bases at J, with 14 bases between the two ends. The CDR3 is made up of 15 amino acids. The germline V gene has CDR1 MNHEY and CDR2 SVGAGI. The CDR3 nucleotides read TGTGCCAGCAGTTACTCCCGGGGGGCCGGGGCTGAAGCTTTCTTT. This encodes CASSYSRGAGAEAFF.

V and J are TRBV5-4 and TRBJ2-5; TRBD2 aligns across 15 bases. Germline V gene sequence: CDR1 SGHNT, CDR2 YYREEE (reference sequence). The CDR3 covers 15 residues. The ends lost 2 bases at V and 6 bases at J; junction bases unmatched: 2. In DNA form, the CDR3 reads TGTGCCAGCAGCTTAGGGACTAGCGGGAGGCAGACCCAGTACTTC. It yields the protein CASSLGTSGRQTQYF.

This rearrangement joins TRBV4-2 to TRBJ2-7, with D unclear. Germline CDR1 and CDR2: LGHNA and YNFKEQ. This CDR3 is built from 12 residues. Trimming removed 0 bases at V and 5 bases at J, with 5 bases between. The CDR3 region has the DNA TGTGCCAGCAGCCAAGACGGTCACGAGCAGTACTTC. Amino acids: CASSQDGHEQYF.

The chain links TRBV5-1 to TRBJ1-1; 10 bases are shared with TRBD1. Germline V gene sequence: CDR1 SGHRS, CDR2 YFSETQ. This CDR3 has 18 amino acids. V gave up 3 bases and J gave up 0 bases; unmatched junction bases: 11. CDR3 DNA sequence: TGCGCCAGCAGCTCACGCCCCGGGACAGGGGTCCTGAACACTGAAGCTTTCTTT. Translated, it gives CASSSRPGTGVLNTEAFF.

The chain is built from TRBV4-1 and TRBJ1-1, with 10 nucleotides matching TRBD1. This CDR3 is 17 amino acids long. The J segment lost 4 bases and the V segment lost 1 base, leaving 9 bases of the junction unmatched. The germline gives CDR1 MGHRA, CDR2 YSYEKL. The CDR3 spells CASSQALGQGVSTEAFF. The DNA of the CDR3 is TGCGCCAGCAGCCAAGCGCTAGGACAGGGGGTGTCCACTGAAGCTTTCTTT.

The chain combines TRBV18 with TRBJ1-3, with TRBD1 matching over 8 bases. Looked up from germline, CDR1 is KGHSH and CDR2 is LQKENI. With V trimmed by 2 bases and J by 0 bases, 6 bases remained unmatched. CDR3 length: 17 residues. The CDR3 protein is CASSPGTGSTSGNTIYF. CDR3 sequence (DNA): TGTGCCAGCTCACCAGGGACAGGTTCCACCTCTGGAAACACCATATATTTT. The whole variable domain, filled in from reference TRBV18 and TRBJ1-3, reads NAGVMQNPRHLVRRRGQEARLRCSPMKGHSHVYWYRQLPEEGLKFMVYLQKENIIDESGMPKERFSAEFPKEGPSILRIQQVVRGDSAAYFCASSPGTGSTSGNTIYFGEGSWLTVV.

The V and J genes are TRBV6-5 and TRBJ1-2; D is ambiguous. Between the trimmed V and J ends, which lost 0 bases and 8 bases, there was a span of 16 bases. Germline assignment: CDR1 MNHEY and CDR2 SVGAGI. There are 15 residues in the CDR3. The CDR3: CASSYSMRILAGYTF. The CDR3 nucleotides read TGTGCCAGCAGTTACTCTATGCGGATACTAGCGGGCTACACCTTC.

The V and J genes are TRBV30 and TRBJ1-1, with unresolved D. CDR1 and CDR2 (germline): GTSNPN, SVGIG (reference sequence). Trimming took 0 bases from V and 3 from J, leaving 8 bases between them. This CDR3 spans 13 amino acids. The CDR3: CAWSVLVDTEAFF. CDR3 coding DNA: TGTGCCTGGAGTGTACTAGTGGACACTGAAGCTTTCTTT.

The chain carries TRBV4-1 and TRBJ2-7; 15 bases agree with TRBD2. The CDR3 consists of 18 residues. Germline CDR1 is MGHRA and CDR2 is YSYEKL. V was pared by 3 bases and J by 4 bases, with 10 bases of the junction left unmatched. The CDR3 nucleotides read TGCGCCAGCAGCCATCCGAGGACTAGCGGGGGGGCTTTATACGAGCAGTACTTC. Translating gives CASSHPRTSGGALYEQYF.

The chain uses TRBV4-2 and TRBJ1-1; maybe TRBD1 (5 bases). CDR1 and CDR2 (germline): LGHNA, YNFKEQ. This CDR3 has 15 residues. The V gene lost 4 bases and the J gene lost 5 bases, with 17 bases spanning the gap. The CDR3 is CASSPSRGGWTEAFF. The DNA for the CDR3 is TGTGCCAGCAGCCCGAGCCGTGGGGGGTGGACTGAAGCTTTCTTT.

V is TRBV6-5 and J is TRBJ2-7; 13 bases match TRBD2. Germline V CDR1 and CDR2: MNHEY, SVGAGI. The CDR3 length is 15 residues. The ends lost 6 bases at V and 0 bases at J; junction bases unmatched: 2. CDR3 DNA: TGTGCCAGCAGCCGACTAGCGGGGGGCTCCTACGAGCAGTACTTC. Protein sequence: CASSRLAGGSYEQYF.

The chain employs TRBV30 and TRBJ1-2; D is undetermined. V dropped 2 bases and J dropped 4 bases, with 14 bases sitting between them. From germline, CDR1 is GTSNPN and CDR2 SVGIG (reference sequence). There are 14 residues in the CDR3. CDR3 DNA: TGTGCCTGGAGTACCCCCCCAGCGACCTATGGCTACACCTTC. It codes for CAWSTPPATYGYTF.

The V gene is TRBV4-2, the J gene TRBJ1-2; the D is unclear. Germline assignment: CDR1 LGHNA and CDR2 YNFKEQ. This CDR3 spans 17 amino acids. V shed 0 bases and J shed 5 bases, with 19 bases lying between them. In DNA form, the CDR3 reads TGTGCCAGCAGCCAAGAGTCCCGTGGCCAGGCCCCTTATGGCTACACCTTC. Its translation: CASSQESRGQAPYGYTF.

The gene calls are TRBV11-2 and TRBJ2-7; the match to TRBD1 covers 7 bases. Per germline, CDR1 SGHAT and CDR2 FQNNGV. The CDR3 extends over 13 amino acids. Trimming at V came to 5 bases and at J to 6 bases, leaving 7 bases not matched to a gene. CDR3 sequence: CASSGMTGPEQYF. CDR3 DNA sequence: TGTGCCAGCAGCGGGATGACAGGGCCCGAGCAGTACTTC.

This chain connects TRBV15 to TRBJ2-1, with 16 bases that match TRBD2. The germline gives CDR1 LNHNV, CDR2 YYDKDF (reference sequence). V shed 2 bases and J 5 bases; nucleotides not matched to a gene: 15. CDR3 length equals 21 residues. CDR3 in amino acids: CATSRHPGLAGGKKSDNEQFF. The CDR3 nucleotides read TGTGCCACCAGCAGACACCCGGGACTAGCGGGAGGGAAGAAGTCCGACAATGAGCAGTTCTTC.

This chain links TRBV5-1 with TRBJ1-2; D is unresolved. The germline V and J ends were trimmed by 0 bases and 4 bases, with 13 bases remaining between them. CDR1 is SGHRS, CDR2 YFSETQ, per germline. CDR3 length equals 15 residues. CDR3 sequence: CASSLEASYLYGYTF. The CDR3 coding sequence is TGCGCCAGCAGCTTGGAAGCAAGTTACCTCTATGGCTACACCTTC.

The V and J genes are TRBV10-3 and TRBJ1-1; D may be TRBD1 (6 bases). Between the trimmed V and J ends, which lost 2 bases and 2 bases, there was a span of 9 bases. In germline, CDR1 is ENHRY, CDR2 SYGVKD. There are 14 residues in the CDR3. CDR3 sequence: CAISEKGTNTEAFF. In DNA form, the CDR3 reads TGTGCCATCAGTGAGAAGGGGACAAACACTGAAGCTTTCTTT.

The V and J genes are TRBV13 and TRBJ1-2; D remains unclear. Germline V gene lookup returns CDR1 PRHDT and CDR2 FYEKMQ (reference sequence). This CDR3 has 14 amino acids. The V gene lost 4 bases and the J gene lost 7 bases, with 16 bases spanning the gap. The CDR3 reads CASSSSLGRSGYTF. The CDR3 DNA follows: TGTGCCAGCAGCTCTTCGCTGGGGAGGAGTGGCTACACCTTC.

V gene TRBV5-1 combines with J gene TRBJ1-2; 10 bases fit TRBD1. CDR3 length: 16 amino acids. V dropped 4 bases and J dropped 3; count of bases not matched to a gene: 9. In germline, CDR1 is SGHRS, CDR2 YFSETQ. In DNA form, the CDR3 reads TGCGCCAGCAGCACCGGGACAGGGGTTTTGGACTATGGCTACACCTTC. It yields the protein CASSTGTGVLDYGYTF.

The rearrangement links TRBV15 to TRBJ2-7; weak D call: TRBD2 (7 bases). The germline CDR1 and CDR2 sequences are LNHNV and YYDKDF (reference sequence). Between the trimmed V and J ends, which lost 1 base and 1 base, there was a span of 14 bases. The CDR3 loop spans 16 amino acids. CDR3 bases: TGTGCCACCAGCAGAGTGAGAGGGGGGGGTTCCTACGAGCAGTACTTC. Amino acid sequence: CATSRVRGGGSYEQYF.

V usage is TRBV5-1 and J usage is TRBJ2-5; D is uncertain. The CDR3 has 13 amino acids. Germline V lookup: CDR1 SGHRS, CDR2 YFSETQ. Trimming stripped 4 bases from V and 3 bases from J, with 10 bases between. CDR3 nucleotide sequence: TGCGCCAGCAGCGTGCTTAGAGAAGAGACCCAGTACTTC. It yields the protein CASSVLREETQYF.

V and J are TRBV5-1 and TRBJ2-3; D might be TRBD2 (5 bases). Germline lookup yields CDR1 SGHRS and CDR2 YFSETQ. V was shortened by 4 bases and J by 3 bases, with 12 bases between the two germline ends. CDR3 length equals 14 residues. The CDR3 bases are TGCGCCAGCAGCCCGGATACTAGAACAGATACGCAGTATTTT. It codes for CASSPDTRTDTQYF.

This sequence joins TRBV6-6 and TRBJ1-5; TRBD1 matches at 12 bases. The germline gives CDR1 MNHNY, CDR2 SVGAGI (reference sequence). This CDR3 contains 15 residues. The ends lost 5 bases at V and 7 bases at J; junction bases unmatched: 6. In nucleotides, the CDR3 is TGTGCCAGCAGTACGGGACAGGGGGCAGGGCAGCCCCAGCATTTT. It translates to CASSTGQGAGQPQHF.